This T cell receptor (beta chain) was captured by sequencing in a study of shared clonotypes between healthy human individuals. The naive CD8 population came from CD45RO-negative cells selected for CCR7, without terminally differentiated effector memory CD45RA+ cells. Donors, without exception, were Caucasian adults residing in Nashville, Tennessee. Clones were read by immunoSEQ multiplex PCR, and TCRdb kept only the in-frame ones, dropping some. The table has roughly 2.1 million clones, about 93% seen once; the top ten hold 1.5% to 2%. The V end was cut by 2 bases, the J end by 2 bases, with 13 bases between. The length of the CDR3 is 16 residues. Germline-derived CDR1 and CDR2 are MNHEY and SMNVEV (reference sequence).

Sequencing was done on a sample of naive CD8+ T cells from PBMCs. V gene TRBV27 combines with J gene TRBJ1-5, with D possibly TRBD1 on 6 matching bases. This receptor was identified in a man between 18 and 29 years old in good health. Some clones in this sample may be carry-over from other donors' samples. The CDR3 loop reads CASSLGGGMGNQPQHF. CDR3 bases: TGTGCCAGCAGTTTAGGAGGGGGTATGGGCAATCAGCCCCAGCATTTT.